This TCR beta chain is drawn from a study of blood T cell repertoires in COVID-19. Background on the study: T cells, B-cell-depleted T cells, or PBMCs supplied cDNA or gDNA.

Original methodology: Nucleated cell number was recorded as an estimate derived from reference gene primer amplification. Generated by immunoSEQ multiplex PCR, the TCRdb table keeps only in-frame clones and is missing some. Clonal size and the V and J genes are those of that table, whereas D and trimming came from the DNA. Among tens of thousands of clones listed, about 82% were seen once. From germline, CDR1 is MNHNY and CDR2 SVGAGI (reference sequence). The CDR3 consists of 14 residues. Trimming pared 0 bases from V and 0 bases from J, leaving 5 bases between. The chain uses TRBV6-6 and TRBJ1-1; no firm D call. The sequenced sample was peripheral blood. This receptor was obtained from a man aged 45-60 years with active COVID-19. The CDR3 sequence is CASSYSEMNTEAFF. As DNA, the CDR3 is TGTGCCAGCAGTTACTCGGAGATGAACACTGAAGCTTTCTTT.